One sample yielded the 30 T cell receptor beta chains listed below, sequenced in a study of CD8 T cells in ankylosing spondylitis (dated by TCRdb to about 2017). Receptors were amplified or captured by 5' RACE. Reads for this sample came from an Illumina HiSeq 2500. TCRdb reanalyzed the raw reads on its own, using fastp at Q25 for trimming and MiXCR for clone calling, and kept in-frame beta chains. Every distinct CDR3 protein forms one entry, paired with its most common genes and DNA. The sample records some 350,000 distinct CDR3 sequences, roughly 15% of which are singletons. The ten top clones hold 0.85% to 1.4% of the sample. Sequences were obtained from blood, either unsorted or a sorted T cell fraction (not recorded which). The source is a male donor with ankylosing spondylitis or in good health (not recorded which).

V is TRBV10-3 and J is TRBJ2-3; no firm D call. CDR1 is ENHRY and CDR2 is SYGVKD in the germline V gene. With 4 bases removed from V and 2 bases from J, the gap between germline ends came to 7 bases. CDR3 size: 13 residues. CDR3 residues: CAISGIPTDTQYF. In DNA, the CDR3 is TGTGCCATCAGTGGTATTCCCACAGATACGCAGTATTTT.

The chain joins TRBV12-3 or TRBV12-4 to TRBJ2-1, with D maybe TRBD1 (5 bases). CDR3 length: 14 residues. V lost 3 bases and J 5 bases, leaving 11 bases between the germline ends. The CDR3 DNA sequence: TGTGCCAGCAGTTTGGGGCCCACCGACAATGAGCAGTTCTTC. Protein product: CASSLGPTDNEQFF.

This clonotype was seen ten or more times. CDR3 DNA sequence: TGTGCCAGCAGCTCAGAGGGACCTCAAGAGACCCAGTACTTC. This encodes CASSSEGPQETQYF. The J gene is TRBJ2-5, the V gene TRBV7-7, with D perhaps matching TRBD1 or TRBD2 (5 bases each). Germline V gene lookup returns CDR1 SSHAT and CDR2 FNYEAQ (reference sequence). This CDR3 has 14 amino acids. V was clipped by 4 bases and J by 2 bases, with 11 bases between them. Full variable domain (rest looked up from reference TRBV7-7 and TRBJ2-5): GAGVSQSPRYKVTKRGQDVTLRCDPISSHATLYWYQQALGQGPEFLTYFNYEAQPDKSGLPSDRFSAERPEGSISTLTIQRTEQRDSAMYRCASSSEGPQETQYFGPGTRLLVL.

This clonotype was seen only a few times. The chain joins TRBV27 to TRBJ1-2; 7 bases line up with TRBD1. The CDR3 is 19 amino acids. V lost 4 bases to trimming and J lost 5 bases; unmatched junction nucleotides: 22. From germline, CDR1 is MNHEY and CDR2 SMNVEV (reference sequence). CDR3 nucleotides: TGTGCCAGCAGTTGGAGAAGGACCCCTAGACAGGGATTTCGGTATGGCTACACCTTC. Encoded protein: CASSWRRTPRQGFRYGYTF.

This clonotype was counted only a few times. The chain carries TRBV29-1 and TRBJ1-2; D is ambiguous. CDR3 length: 13 amino acids. Between the trimmed V and J ends, which lost 3 bases and 2 bases, there was a span of 10 bases. CDR1 is SQVTM, CDR2 ANQGSEA, per germline. The CDR3 DNA sequence: TGCAGCGTTGATTACTCGGGAAACTATGGCTACACCTTC. As protein: CSVDYSGNYGYTF.

The CDR3 DNA follows: TGTGCCAGCAGACCCCTTGGGGGGATAGTGACAGATACGCAGTATTTT. Protein product: CASRPLGGIVTDTQYF. The chain links TRBV27 to TRBJ2-3; tentatively, D is TRBD2 (6 bases). CDR3 length equals 16 residues. The V and J ends lost 6 bases and 3 bases respectively, with 19 bases between them. Germline V lookup: CDR1 MNHEY, CDR2 SMNVEV (reference sequence).

This clonotype was counted many times. V and J are TRBV12-3 or TRBV12-4 and TRBJ1-2; the D is unclear. Trimming took 5 bases from V and 6 from J, leaving 13 bases between them. CDR3 length: 13 amino acids. In nucleotides, the CDR3 is TGTGCCAGCAGTCTGGACCTGGTAGATGGCTACACCTTC. Amino acids: CASSLDLVDGYTF.

The V and J genes are TRBV20-1 and TRBJ1-6; 10 positions match TRBD1. Germline CDR1 is DFQATT and CDR2 is SNEGSKA (reference sequence). With V trimmed by 6 bases and J by 7 bases, 6 bases remained unmatched. The CDR3 covers 14 residues. The CDR3 region is CSARQGAVNSPLHF. CDR3 DNA sequence: TGCAGTGCCAGACAGGGGGCGGTGAATTCACCCCTCCACTTT.

The sample holds many counts of this clonotype. The V call is TRBV7-2, the J call TRBJ1-6; TRBD1 matches at 7 bases. The CDR3 consists of 16 residues. Looked up from germline, CDR1 is SGHTA and CDR2 is FQGNSA. The trim removed 1 base at V and 5 bases at J, leaving 5 bases unmatched. The CDR3 DNA sequence: TGTGCCAGCAGCTTAGGAGGGGGCCTAAATAATTCACCCCTCCACTTT. This codes for CASSLGGGLNNSPLHF.

The table lists this clonotype with many counts. The chain joins TRBV11-2 to TRBJ1-1, with 8 bases that match TRBD1. Losses at the gene ends were 4 bases for V and 5 bases for J; bases not matched to a gene: 12. The CDR3 is made up of 16 amino acids. CDR1 is SGHAT and CDR2 is FQNNGV in the germline V gene. CDR3 sequence reads: CASSYSPGRGLTEAFF. The DNA of the CDR3 is TGTGCCAGCAGCTACAGCCCCGGCAGGGGGCTTACTGAAGCTTTCTTT.

This clonotype was detected a few times. The gene calls are TRBV20-1 and TRBJ2-2; TRBD1 might be the D (6 bases). The ends were cut back, 5 bases at V and 1 base at J, with 14 bases in the middle. The CDR3 is 15 residues long. Per germline, CDR1 DFQATT and CDR2 SNEGSKA (reference sequence). CDR3 region: CSAPDSSLNTGELFF. CDR3 sequence (DNA): TGCAGTGCTCCGGACAGTAGTTTGAACACCGGGGAGCTGTTTTTT.

In this sample, this clonotype turned up a few times. The chain combines TRBV18 with TRBJ2-7; TRBD1 agrees at 7 bases. The germline CDR1 and CDR2 sequences are KGHSH and LQKENI. This CDR3 is built from 14 residues. The V gene end was trimmed by 5 bases and the J gene end by 2 bases; junction bases not matched to a gene: 6. This chain's CDR3 is CASSTRTGTYEQYF. CDR3 bases: TGTGCCAGCTCAACAAGGACAGGCACCTACGAGCAGTACTTC.

This clonotype was counted a few times. The genes are TRBV4-1 and TRBJ1-2; D is unresolved. Trimming cost V 1 base and J 9 bases, with 9 bases left between them. Germline CDR1 reads MGHRA; CDR2 reads YSYEKL. CDR3 length: 12 amino acids. The CDR3 is CASSQVGGSYTF. Here the CDR3 DNA reads TGCGCCAGCAGCCAAGTTGGCGGTAGCTACACCTTC.

The J gene is TRBJ2-3, the V gene TRBV2, with 10 bases aligning to TRBD2. V was pared by 8 bases and J by 5 bases, with 7 bases of the junction left unmatched. The CDR3 runs to 14 residues. Germline V gives CDR1 SNHLY, CDR2 FYNNEI. The CDR3 loop reads CASALAGALDTQYF. The CDR3 DNA sequence: TGTGCCAGCGCCCTAGCGGGGGCTTTAGATACGCAGTATTTT.

The rearrangement uses TRBV27 and TRBJ1-4; D possibly corresponds to TRBD1 (6 bases). The CDR3 consists of 15 residues. The germline CDR1 and CDR2 sequences are MNHEY and SMNVEV (reference sequence). V was trimmed by 3 bases and J by 3 bases, leaving 11 bases between them. The DNA of the CDR3 is TGTGCCAGCAGTTTCATGGGGGCAGCTAATGAAAAACTGTTTTTT. Translated: CASSFMGAANEKLFF.

This clonotype was seen only a few times. The V call is TRBV5-6, the J call TRBJ2-5; D perhaps matches TRBD1 (6 bases). V lost 1 base to trimming and J lost 4 bases, with 14 bases between them. This CDR3 region has 15 residues. Germline V gene sequence: CDR1 SGHDT, CDR2 YYEEEE. CDR3 loop: CASSLRSLGGETQYF. The CDR3 nucleotides are TGTGCCAGCAGCTTGAGGAGTTTAGGGGGAGAGACCCAGTACTTC.

This clonotype was detected only a few times. This chain uses TRBV10-3 with TRBJ2-7; D is perhaps TRBD1 (5 bases). The V gene lost 9 bases and the J gene lost 5 bases, with 11 bases spanning the gap. Germline V gives CDR1 ENHRY, CDR2 SYGVKD. CDR3 size: 11 residues. CDR3 DNA: TGTGCCATTGGCAGGGAACACGAGCAGTACTTC. Residues: CAIGREHEQYF.

The chain links TRBV2 to TRBJ1-1, with a weak D call TRBD1 (5 bases). CDR3 length equals 12 residues. Germline lookup yields CDR1 SNHLY and CDR2 FYNNEI. Trimming left V 9 bases short and J 5 bases short, with 13 bases between. The CDR3 nucleotides are TGTGCCAGACCGGGACCGCGGACTGAAGCTTTCTTT. Protein: CARPGPRTEAFF.

This clonotype was detected a few times. The chain has TRBV15 and TRBJ1-1, with D uncertain. CDR1 is LNHNV and CDR2 is YYDKDF in the germline V gene (reference sequence). The CDR3 consists of 15 residues. The germline V and J ends were trimmed by 1 base and 0 bases, with 9 bases remaining between them. This CDR3 is CATSRGDGLNTEAFF. In DNA form, the CDR3 reads TGTGCCACCAGCAGAGGCGACGGATTGAACACTGAAGCTTTCTTT.

The table lists this clonotype with a few counts. This chain connects TRBV20-1 to TRBJ2-1, with TRBD2 matching over 7 bases. In germline, CDR1 is DFQATT, CDR2 SNEGSKA (reference sequence). With V trimmed by 0 bases and J by 5 bases, 4 bases remained unmatched. The CDR3 runs to 14 residues. CDR3 sequence: CSARDLGLDNEQFF. In DNA, the CDR3 is TGCAGTGCTAGAGACCTCGGACTAGACAATGAGCAGTTCTTC.

The CDR3, as DNA: TGTGCCAGCAGCGGCTTATTGTGGGGGATTTCAGATACGCAGTATTTT. Amino acid sequence: CASSGLLWGISDTQYF. The V call is TRBV5-6, the J call TRBJ2-3; D may be TRBD1 or TRBD2 (5 bases each). The V end was cut by 4 bases, the J end by 4 bases, with 19 bases between. Per the germline V gene, CDR1 is SGHDT and CDR2 is YYEEEE. This CDR3 has 16 amino acids.

V is TRBV5-1 and J is TRBJ2-3, with D possibly being TRBD2 (6 bases). CDR1 and CDR2 (germline): SGHRS, YFSETQ. There are 19 residues in the CDR3. Trimming stripped 0 bases from V and 2 bases from J, with 22 bases between. The CDR3 reads CASSLEGGIVPLFTDTQYF. CDR3 DNA: TGCGCCAGCAGCTTGGAGGGCGGGATAGTTCCTCTATTCACAGATACGCAGTATTTT. Filled out from reference TRBV5-1 and TRBJ2-3, the complete variable domain reads KAGVTQTPRYLIKTRGQQVTLSCSPISGHRSVSWYQQTPGQGLQFLFEYFSETQRNKGNFPGRFSGRQFSNSRSEMNVSTLELGDSALYLCASSLEGGIVPLFTDTQYFGPGTRLTVL.

The rearrangement links TRBV2 to TRBJ2-7, with D possibly TRBD1 on 6 matching bases. The V and J ends lost 6 bases and 2 bases respectively, with 11 bases between them. The CDR3 length is 13 residues. Germline V gene sequence: CDR1 SNHLY, CDR2 FYNNEI. CDR3 DNA: TGTGCCAGCAGCTGGACAGAGACCTACGAGCAGTACTTC. Amino acids: CASSWTETYEQYF.

This clonotype was seen a handful of times. The chain's CDR3 is CASSQEGKGTDTQYF. The CDR3 nucleotides read TGCGCCAGCAGCCAAGAGGGGAAGGGCACAGATACGCAGTATTTT. The chain links TRBV4-1 to TRBJ2-3; D gene unclear. Germline CDR1 MGHRA, CDR2 YSYEKL. This CDR3 comprises 15 residues. V was shortened by 0 bases and J by 1 base, with 8 bases between the two germline ends.

The chain combines TRBV6-5 with TRBJ2-3; D is ambiguous. V lost 0 bases to trimming and J lost 0 bases, with 7 bases between them. Germline CDR1 and CDR2: MNHEY and SVGAGI. There are 15 residues in the CDR3. The CDR3 DNA reads as TGTGCCAGCAGTTACTCTCTTTGGAGCACAGATACGCAGTATTTT. Translated, it gives CASSYSLWSTDTQYF.

This clonotype was counted a few times. The chain joins TRBV5-4 to TRBJ2-1; 9 nucleotides agree with TRBD2. V shed 8 bases and J 5 bases; nucleotides not matched to a gene: 5. Germline V CDR1 and CDR2: SGHNT, YYREEE (reference sequence). CDR3 length: 13 residues. The chain's CDR3 is CASSGSSDNEQFF. The DNA of the CDR3 is TGTGCCAGTAGCGGGAGTAGTGACAATGAGCAGTTCTTC.

The table lists this clonotype with a few counts. The chain couples TRBV7-2 to TRBJ2-2; D might be TRBD1 (6 bases). Germline CDR1 reads SGHTA; CDR2 reads FQGNSA. The V end lost 3 bases, the J end lost 6 bases, and 8 bases lay between the germline ends. The CDR3 has 13 amino acids. CDR3: CASSFTGPGELFF. The CDR3 DNA is TGTGCCAGCAGCTTTACAGGGCCCGGGGAGCTGTTTTTT.

This chain connects TRBV12-3 or TRBV12-4 to TRBJ2-1; 14 bases are a match to TRBD2. The length of the CDR3 is 15 residues. Trimming cost V 3 bases and J 8 bases; bases outside gene matches: 3. CDR3 coding DNA: TGTGCCAGCAGTTTGACTAGCGGGGGGGCCCATGAGCAGTTCTTC. This sequence encodes CASSLTSGGAHEQFF.

This clonotype was picked up a small number of times. The chain joins TRBV5-1 to TRBJ2-1, with D perhaps TRBD2 (6 bases). The CDR3 totals 16 residues. V lost 0 bases to trimming and J lost 3 bases, with 13 bases between them. Germline CDR1 SGHRS, CDR2 YFSETQ. This CDR3 is CASSLEGGPNYNEQFF. CDR3 bases: TGCGCCAGCAGCTTGGAGGGAGGACCGAACTACAATGAGCAGTTCTTC. Using reference TRBV5-1 and TRBJ2-1 for the parts outside the CDR3, the full variable domain is KAGVTQTPRYLIKTRGQQVTLSCSPISGHRSVSWYQQTPGQGLQFLFEYFSETQRNKGNFPGRFSGRQFSNSRSEMNVSTLELGDSALYLCASSLEGGPNYNEQFFGPGTRLTVL.

V gene TRBV10-3 combines with J gene TRBJ2-1, with D unclear. The CDR3 extends over 14 amino acids. The germline CDR1 and CDR2 sequences are ENHRY and SYGVKD. V dropped 2 bases and J dropped 4 bases, with 9 bases sitting between them. As DNA, the CDR3 is TGTGCCATCAGTGAGGCAGCGACATACAATGAGCAGTTCTTC. Its translation is CAISEAATYNEQFF.